The 5 T cell receptor beta chains listed next were all sequenced from one sample in a study of response to subunit inactivated influenza vaccine. MiXCR was run by TCRdb on the RT-PCR reads, yielding one entry per CDR3 protein. This sample has under 950,000 distinct CDR3 sequences, with 20% to 25% found just once. The starting material was PBMCs from blood, obtained 5 days after vaccination. The receptors here all came from a man aged 45 to 65 who received an inactivated influenza vaccine.

The chain joins TRBV29-1 to TRBJ2-5, with TRBD2 matching over 7 bases. This CDR3 comprises 12 residues. V trimming: 7 bases; J trimming: 5 bases; junction bases outside the gene matches: 7. Germline V gives CDR1 SQVTM, CDR2 ANQGSEA. CDR3 sequence: CSATPAGETQYF. DNA of the CDR3: TGCAGCGCTACCCCAGCGGGGGAGACCCAGTACTTC.

This clonotype showed up many times. CDR3 loop: CSVGSASYEQYF. The CDR3 coding sequence is TGCAGCGTTGGTTCCGCTTCCTACGAGCAGTACTTC. The chain has TRBV29-1 and TRBJ2-7; D ambiguous. Germline V gene data show CDR1 as SQVTM and CDR2 as ANQGSEA. The CDR3 length is 12 residues. V lost 4 bases to trimming and J lost 1 base, with 8 bases between them.

V and J are TRBV11-2 and TRBJ2-5; no clear D. CDR3 length equals 12 residues. Trimming cost V 1 base and J 6 bases, with 6 bases left between them. Germline loops: CDR1 SGHAT, CDR2 FQNNGV. CDR3 sequence: CASSLVGQTQYF. The CDR3 DNA follows: TGTGCCAGCAGCTTAGTCGGGCAGACCCAGTACTTC.

This clonotype was counted between two and nine times. The rearrangement uses TRBV30 and TRBJ2-7; D call uncertain. V was clipped by 5 bases and J by 3 bases, with 11 bases between them. The length of the CDR3 is 12 residues. The germline V gene has CDR1 GTSNPN and CDR2 SVGIG (reference sequence). CDR3 nucleotides: TGTGCCTGGGGCCCCAAGGGCTACGAGCAGTACTTC. It specifies CAWGPKGYEQYF.

This clonotype occurred a few times. J is TRBJ2-1 and V is TRBV28; D is ambiguous. Germline V gives CDR1 MDHEN, CDR2 SYDVKM. Trimming took off 5 bases at V and 6 bases at J, with 14 bases between the two ends. This CDR3 region has 14 residues. The CDR3 sequence: CASSTDSSINEQFF. The CDR3 DNA follows: TGTGCCAGCAGTACCGACTCCAGTATCAATGAGCAGTTCTTC.